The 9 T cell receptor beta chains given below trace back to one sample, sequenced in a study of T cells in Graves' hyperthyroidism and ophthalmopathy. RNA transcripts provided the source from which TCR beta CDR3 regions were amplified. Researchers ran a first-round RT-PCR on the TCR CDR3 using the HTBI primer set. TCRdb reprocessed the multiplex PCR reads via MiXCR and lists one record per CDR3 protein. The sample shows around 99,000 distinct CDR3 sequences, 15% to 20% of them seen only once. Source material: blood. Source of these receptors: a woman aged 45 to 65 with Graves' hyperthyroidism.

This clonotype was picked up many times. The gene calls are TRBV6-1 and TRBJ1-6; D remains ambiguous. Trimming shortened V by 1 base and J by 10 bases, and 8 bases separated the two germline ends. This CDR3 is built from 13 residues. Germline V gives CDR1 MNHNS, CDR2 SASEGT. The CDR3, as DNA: TGTGCCAGCAGTGAAGGGGCAAGATCACCCCTCCACTTT. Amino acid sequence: CASSEGARSPLHF.

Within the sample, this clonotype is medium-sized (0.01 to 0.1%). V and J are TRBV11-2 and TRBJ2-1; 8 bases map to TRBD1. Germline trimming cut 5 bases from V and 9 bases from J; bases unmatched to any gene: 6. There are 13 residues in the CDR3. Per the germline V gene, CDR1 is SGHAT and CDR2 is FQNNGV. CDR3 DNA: TGTGCCAGCAGCACGGACAGGGAAGGTGAGCAGTTCTTC. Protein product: CASSTDREGEQFF.

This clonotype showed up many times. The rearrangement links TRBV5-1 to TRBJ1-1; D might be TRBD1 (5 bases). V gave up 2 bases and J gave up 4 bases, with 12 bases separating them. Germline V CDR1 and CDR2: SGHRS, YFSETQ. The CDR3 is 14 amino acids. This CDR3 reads CASSFRTGGTEAFF. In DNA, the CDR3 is TGCGCCAGCAGCTTCCGGACCGGGGGCACTGAAGCTTTCTTT.

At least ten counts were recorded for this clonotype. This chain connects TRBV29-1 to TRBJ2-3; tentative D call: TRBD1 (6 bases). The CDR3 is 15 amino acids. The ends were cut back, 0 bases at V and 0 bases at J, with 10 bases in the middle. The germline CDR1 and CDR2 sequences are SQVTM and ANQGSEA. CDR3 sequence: CSVEDRTVSTDTQYF. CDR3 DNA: TGCAGCGTTGAAGACCGGACAGTTAGCACAGATACGCAGTATTTT.

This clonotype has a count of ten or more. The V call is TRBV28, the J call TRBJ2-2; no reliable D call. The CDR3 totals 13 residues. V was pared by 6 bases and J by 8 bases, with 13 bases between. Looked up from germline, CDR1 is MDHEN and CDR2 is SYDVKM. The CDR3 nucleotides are TGTGCCAGCAGGAAACAAATAGGGGGGGAGCTGTTTTTT. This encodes CASRKQIGGELFF.

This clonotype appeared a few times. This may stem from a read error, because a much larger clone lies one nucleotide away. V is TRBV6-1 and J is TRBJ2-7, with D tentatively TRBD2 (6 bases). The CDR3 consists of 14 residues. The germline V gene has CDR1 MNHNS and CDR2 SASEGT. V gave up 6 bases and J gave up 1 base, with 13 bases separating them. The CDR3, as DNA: TGTGCCAGCAGGCTGGGACTGCAGTCCTACGAGCAGTACTTC. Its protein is CASRLGLQSYEQYF.

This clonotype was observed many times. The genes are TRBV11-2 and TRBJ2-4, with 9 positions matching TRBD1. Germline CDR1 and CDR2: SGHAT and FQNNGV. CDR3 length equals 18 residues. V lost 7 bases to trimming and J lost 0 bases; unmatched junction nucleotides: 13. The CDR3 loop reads CASTTFRDREKAKNIQYF. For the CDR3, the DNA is TGTGCCAGCACCACATTCCGGGACAGGGAGAAAGCCAAAAACATTCAGTACTTC.

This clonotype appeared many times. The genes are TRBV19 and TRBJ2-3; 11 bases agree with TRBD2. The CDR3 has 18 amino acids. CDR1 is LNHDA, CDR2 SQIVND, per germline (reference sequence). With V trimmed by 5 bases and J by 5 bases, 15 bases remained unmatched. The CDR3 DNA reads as TGTGCCAGTAGTGCCCTGCCGGGACTAGCGGACTCACGAGATACGCAGTATTTT. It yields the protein CASSALPGLADSRDTQYF.

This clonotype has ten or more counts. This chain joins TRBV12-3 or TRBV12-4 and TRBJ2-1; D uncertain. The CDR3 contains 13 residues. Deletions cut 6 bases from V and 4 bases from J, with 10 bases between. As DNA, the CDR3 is TGTGCCAGCAGCTGGGCGGTGTACAATGAGCAGTTCTTC. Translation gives CASSWAVYNEQFF.